This entry describes one T cell receptor (beta chain). What it binds is not known. TCRdb's copy holds only in-frame clones and misses some; the assay was immunoSEQ multiplex PCR. The data contain approximately 530,000 clones, almost 97% of them singletons. Germline V gene sequence: CDR1 SNHLY, CDR2 FYNNEI. V lost 5 bases and J 0 bases, leaving 8 bases between the germline ends. The CDR3 extends over 15 amino acids. The source of the sample is a study of shared clonotypes between healthy human individuals. Study-wide context: A couple of women and a few men aged 18 to 49 served as donors. General study findings and limits: Compared with memory subsets, naive subsets generally had larger estimated richness. Sharing across four donors was highest in naive CD4 (roughly 5%) and lowest in memory CD8 (approximately 0.4%).

The specimen was naive CD4+ T cells sorted from blood. Described subset: CD45RA+ positively selected. The chain combines TRBV2 with TRBJ1-6; D not resolved. This clonotype was sampled from a woman in her twenties or thirties in good health. In nucleotides, the CDR3 is TGTGCCAGCAGTCTCGAGAGCTCCTATAATTCACCCCTCCACTTT. This encodes CASSLESSYNSPLHF.